Below, 2 T cell receptor beta chains from the same sample are listed, as sequenced in a study of blood T cell repertoires in COVID-19. TCRdb keeps only in-frame clones here, not all; method: immunoSEQ multiplex PCR. There are some 150,000 clones in the sample; roughly 91% occur only once, and around 2.9% lies in the top ten. The sample comprised peripheral blood. These receptors all come from a man aged 55 to 69 with active or convalescent COVID-19.

This chain connects TRBV28 to TRBJ2-7, with D unclear. From germline, CDR1 is MDHEN and CDR2 SYDVKM. The V and J ends lost 3 bases and 2 bases respectively, with 5 bases between them. The CDR3 length is 12 residues. This chain's CDR3 is CASSLAAYEQYF. DNA for the CDR3: TGTGCCAGCAGTTTGGCTGCCTACGAGCAGTACTTC.

The V call is TRBV5-6, the J call TRBJ2-7, with 8 bases identical to TRBD1. The CDR3 loop spans 12 amino acids. Germline V CDR1 and CDR2: SGHDT, YYEEEE. After removal of 6 bases from V and 5 bases from J, the junction contained 4 bases not matched to a gene. The CDR3 protein is CASTDRENEQYF. The CDR3 DNA reads TGTGCCAGCACGGACAGGGAGAACGAGCAGTACTTC.